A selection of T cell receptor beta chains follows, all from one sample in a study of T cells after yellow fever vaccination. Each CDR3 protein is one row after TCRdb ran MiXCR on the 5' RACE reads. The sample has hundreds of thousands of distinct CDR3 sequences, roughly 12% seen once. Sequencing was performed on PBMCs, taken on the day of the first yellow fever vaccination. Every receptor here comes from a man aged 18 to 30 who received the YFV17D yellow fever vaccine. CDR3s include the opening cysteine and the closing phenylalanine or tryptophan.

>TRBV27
CASSYASVPYNEQFF
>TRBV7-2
CASSLVAGGRIMAETQYF
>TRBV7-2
CASSLWIGGASDTQYF
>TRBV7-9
CASSPAGMRSPLHF
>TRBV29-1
CSVGAGGTQETQYF
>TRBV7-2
CASSLAGTDYNEQFF
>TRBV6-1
CASSEFSPGSVAFF
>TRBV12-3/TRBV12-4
CASGDRASYEQYF
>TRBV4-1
CASSYRASGGDYNEQFF
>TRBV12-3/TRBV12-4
CASSQDTFTTGELFF
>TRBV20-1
CSGQTGHLAETQYF
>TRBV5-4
CASSLAYNEQFF
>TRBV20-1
CSATLGPPHTDTQYF
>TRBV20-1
CSARNRAYEQYF
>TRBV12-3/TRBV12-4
CASRAPGLWPTDTQYF
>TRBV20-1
CSAADRGPETQYF
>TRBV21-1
CASTFRTGAYGYTF
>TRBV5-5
CASSPKWAEVGETQYF
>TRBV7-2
CASSVQYF
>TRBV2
CASSDGFRNSPLHF
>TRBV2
CASSEAGRDRGYEQYF
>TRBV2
CASSESLAGASTDTQYF
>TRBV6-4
CASSDGNREGGELFF
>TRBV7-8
CASSQGRADGNIQYF
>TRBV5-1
CASSGGLFGAGETQYF
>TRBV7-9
CASSFGGARDTQYF
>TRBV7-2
CASSLGGLASQYF
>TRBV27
CASSLTSADTQYF
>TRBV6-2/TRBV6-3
CASSWDRATEAFF
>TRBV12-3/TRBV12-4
CASSRGPSWTQYF
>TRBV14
CASSQDWSPGGYTF
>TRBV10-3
CAISDPGQGGYGYTF
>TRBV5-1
CASSLAGGNSGNTIYF
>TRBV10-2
CASRQQTGSPLHF
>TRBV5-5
CASSFTWTPSSGANVLTF
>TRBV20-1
CSANRGTGGYTF
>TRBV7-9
CASSRYWGQQETQYF
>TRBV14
CASSPRQGWTEAFF
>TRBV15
CATSRDAGTGFTEAFF
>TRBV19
CASNAPGLVSNEQFF
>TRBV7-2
CASSTGTASSGANVLTF
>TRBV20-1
CSARDRPNLGNTF
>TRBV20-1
CSAKGTSGGARETQYF
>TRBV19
CATRIGNTGELFF
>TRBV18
CASSYRAQRSDTEAFF
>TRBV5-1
CASSRGGSNTEAFF
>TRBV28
CASSPLSRTGGLETQYF
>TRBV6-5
CASSYSPMRADEQFF
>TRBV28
CASSPPSSGGTDTQYF
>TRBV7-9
CASSPDTTGELFF
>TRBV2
CASRRQGAAMAFF
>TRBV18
CASSPQPGRSTDTQYF
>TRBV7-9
CASSPPPKGSPLHF